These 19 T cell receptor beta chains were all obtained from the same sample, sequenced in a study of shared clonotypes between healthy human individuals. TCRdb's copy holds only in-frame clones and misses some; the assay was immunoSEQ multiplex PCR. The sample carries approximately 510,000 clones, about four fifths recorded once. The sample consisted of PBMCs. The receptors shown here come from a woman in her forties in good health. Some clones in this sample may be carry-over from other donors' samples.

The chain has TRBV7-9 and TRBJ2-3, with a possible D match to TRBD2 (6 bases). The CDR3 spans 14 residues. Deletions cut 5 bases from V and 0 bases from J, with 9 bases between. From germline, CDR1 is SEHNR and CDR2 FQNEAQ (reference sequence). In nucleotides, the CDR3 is TGTGCCAGCAGCCAGAGCGGGAGCACAGATACGCAGTATTTT. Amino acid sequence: CASSQSGSTDTQYF.

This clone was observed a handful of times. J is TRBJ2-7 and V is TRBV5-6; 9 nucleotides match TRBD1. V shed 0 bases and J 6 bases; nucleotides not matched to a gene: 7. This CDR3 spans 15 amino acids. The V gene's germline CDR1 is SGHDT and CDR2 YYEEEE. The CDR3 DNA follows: TGTGCCAGCAGCTTGGGGTATGGGACAGGGCCCGAGCAGTACTTC. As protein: CASSLGYGTGPEQYF.

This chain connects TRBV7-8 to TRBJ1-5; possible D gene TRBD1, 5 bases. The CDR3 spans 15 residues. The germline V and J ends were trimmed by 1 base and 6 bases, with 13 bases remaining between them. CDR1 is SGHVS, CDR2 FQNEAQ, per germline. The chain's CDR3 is CASSLVGGLIQPQHF. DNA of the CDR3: TGTGCCAGCAGCTTAGTGGGGGGGTTGATTCAGCCCCAGCATTTT. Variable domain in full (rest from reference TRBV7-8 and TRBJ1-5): GAGVSQSPRYKVAKRGQDVALRCDPISGHVSLFWYQQALGQGPEFLTYFQNEAQLDKSGLPSDRFFAERPEGSVSTLKIQRTQQEDSAVYLCASSLVGGLIQPQHFGDGTRLSIL.

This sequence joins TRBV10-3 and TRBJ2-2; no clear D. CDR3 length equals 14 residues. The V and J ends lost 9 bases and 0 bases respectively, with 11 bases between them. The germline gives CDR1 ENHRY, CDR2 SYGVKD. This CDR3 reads CAIKTHTNTGELFF. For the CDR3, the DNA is TGTGCCATTAAGACACATACGAACACCGGGGAGCTGTTTTTT.

The CDR3 sequence: CASSRQASGNTIYF. The CDR3 region has the DNA TGTGCCAGCAGCCGACAAGCCTCTGGAAACACCATATATTTT. This rearrangement joins TRBV9 to TRBJ1-3; D gene uncertain. In germline, CDR1 is SGDLS, CDR2 YYNGEE. The CDR3 is 14 residues long. Trimming cost V 4 bases and J 0 bases, with 8 bases left between them.

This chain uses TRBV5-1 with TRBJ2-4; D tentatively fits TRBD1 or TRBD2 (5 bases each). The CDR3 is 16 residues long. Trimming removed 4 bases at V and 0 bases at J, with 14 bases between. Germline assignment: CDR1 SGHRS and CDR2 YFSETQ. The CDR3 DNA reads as TGCGCCAGCAGCCCCGAGGGGACCCTAGCCAAAAACATTCAGTACTTC. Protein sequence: CASSPEGTLAKNIQYF.

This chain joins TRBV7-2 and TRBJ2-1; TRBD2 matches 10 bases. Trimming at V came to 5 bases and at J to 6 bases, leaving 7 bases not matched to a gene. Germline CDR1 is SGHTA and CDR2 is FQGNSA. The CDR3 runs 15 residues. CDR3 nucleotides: TGTGCCAGCAGCCTCAGCGGGAGGGTGATCAATGAGCAGTTCTTC. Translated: CASSLSGRVINEQFF.

CDR3 in amino acids: CAISESYSSYEQYF. The CDR3 region has the DNA TGTGCCATCAGTGAGTCGTACTCGTCCTACGAGCAGTACTTC. This sequence joins TRBV10-3 and TRBJ2-7; D remains unclear. Germline lookup yields CDR1 ENHRY and CDR2 SYGVKD. The CDR3 totals 14 residues. Trimming removed 0 bases at V and 1 base at J, with 7 bases between.

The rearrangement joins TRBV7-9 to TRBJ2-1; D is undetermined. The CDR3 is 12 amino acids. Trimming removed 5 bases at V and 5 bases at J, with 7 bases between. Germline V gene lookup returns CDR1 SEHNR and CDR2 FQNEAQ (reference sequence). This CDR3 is CASSLVNNEQFF. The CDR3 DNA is TGTGCCAGCAGCCTGGTGAACAATGAGCAGTTCTTC.

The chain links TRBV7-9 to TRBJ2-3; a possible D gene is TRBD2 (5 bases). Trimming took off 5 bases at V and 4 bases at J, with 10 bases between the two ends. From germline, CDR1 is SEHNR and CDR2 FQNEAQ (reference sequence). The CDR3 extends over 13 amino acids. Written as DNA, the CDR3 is TGTGCCAGCAGCAACACTAGATCAGATACGCAGTATTTT. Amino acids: CASSNTRSDTQYF.

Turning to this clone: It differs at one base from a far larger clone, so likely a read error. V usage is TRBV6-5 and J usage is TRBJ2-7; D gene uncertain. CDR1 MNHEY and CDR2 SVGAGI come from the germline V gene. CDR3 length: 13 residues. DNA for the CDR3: TGTGCCGGCAGTTATACGGCGACCTACGAGCAGTACTTC. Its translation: CAGSYTATYEQYF.

The CDR3: CASSPQGTGANVLTF. The CDR3 DNA reads as TGTGCCAGCTCACCCCAAGGGACCGGGGCCAACGTCCTGACTTTC. V gene TRBV18 combines with J gene TRBJ2-6; the D gene could be TRBD1 or TRBD2 (5 bases each). Trimming left V 3 bases short and J 4 bases short, with 10 bases between. The CDR3 consists of 15 residues. CDR1 KGHSH and CDR2 LQKENI come from the germline V gene.

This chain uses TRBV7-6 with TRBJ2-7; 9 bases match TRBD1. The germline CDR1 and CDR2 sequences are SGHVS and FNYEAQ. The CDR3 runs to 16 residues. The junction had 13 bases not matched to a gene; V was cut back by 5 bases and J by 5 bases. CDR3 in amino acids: CASSLTTGQGSHEQYF. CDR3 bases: TGTGCCAGCAGCCTTACTACGGGACAGGGATCCCACGAGCAGTACTTC.

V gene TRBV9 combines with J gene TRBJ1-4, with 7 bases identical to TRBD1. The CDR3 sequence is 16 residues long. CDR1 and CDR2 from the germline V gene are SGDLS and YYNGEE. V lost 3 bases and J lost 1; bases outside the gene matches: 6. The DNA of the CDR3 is TGTGCCAGCAGCGCCCAGGGGGACCTAACTAATGAAAAACTGTTTTTT. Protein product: CASSAQGDLTNEKLFF.

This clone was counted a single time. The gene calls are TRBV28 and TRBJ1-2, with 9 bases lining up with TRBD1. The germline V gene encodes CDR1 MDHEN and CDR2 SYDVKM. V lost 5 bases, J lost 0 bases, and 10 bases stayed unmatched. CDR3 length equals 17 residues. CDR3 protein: CASSPAGTGWTNYGYTF. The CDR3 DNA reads TGTGCCAGCAGTCCAGCCGGGACAGGGTGGACTAACTATGGCTACACCTTC.

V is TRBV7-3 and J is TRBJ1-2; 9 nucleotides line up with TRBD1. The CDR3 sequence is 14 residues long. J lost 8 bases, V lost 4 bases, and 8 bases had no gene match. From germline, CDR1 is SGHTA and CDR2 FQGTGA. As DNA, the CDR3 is TGTGCCAGCAGCTCAAAGGGACAGGGCTTCGGCTACACCTTC. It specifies CASSSKGQGFGYTF.

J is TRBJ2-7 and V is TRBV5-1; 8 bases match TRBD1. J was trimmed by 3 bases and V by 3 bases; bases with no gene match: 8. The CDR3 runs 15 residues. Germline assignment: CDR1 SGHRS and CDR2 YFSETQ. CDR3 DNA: TGCGCCAGCAGCTCTCAGGGGGCTTCTATCTACGAGCAGTACTTC. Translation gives CASSSQGASIYEQYF.

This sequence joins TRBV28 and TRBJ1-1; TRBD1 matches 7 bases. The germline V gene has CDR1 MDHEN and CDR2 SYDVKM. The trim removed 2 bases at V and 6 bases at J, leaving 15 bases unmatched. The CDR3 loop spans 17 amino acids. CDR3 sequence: CASSLRLTGDRAAEAFF. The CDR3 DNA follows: TGTGCCAGCAGTTTACGTCTTACAGGGGACCGGGCGGCTGAAGCTTTCTTT.

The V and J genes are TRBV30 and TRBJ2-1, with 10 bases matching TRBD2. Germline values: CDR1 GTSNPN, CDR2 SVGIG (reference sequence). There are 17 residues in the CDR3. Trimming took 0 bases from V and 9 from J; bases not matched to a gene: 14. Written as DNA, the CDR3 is TGTGCCTGGAGTGTAAGGGGACTAGCGTTGCCTAACACTGAGCAGTTCTTC. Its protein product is CAWSVRGLALPNTEQFF.